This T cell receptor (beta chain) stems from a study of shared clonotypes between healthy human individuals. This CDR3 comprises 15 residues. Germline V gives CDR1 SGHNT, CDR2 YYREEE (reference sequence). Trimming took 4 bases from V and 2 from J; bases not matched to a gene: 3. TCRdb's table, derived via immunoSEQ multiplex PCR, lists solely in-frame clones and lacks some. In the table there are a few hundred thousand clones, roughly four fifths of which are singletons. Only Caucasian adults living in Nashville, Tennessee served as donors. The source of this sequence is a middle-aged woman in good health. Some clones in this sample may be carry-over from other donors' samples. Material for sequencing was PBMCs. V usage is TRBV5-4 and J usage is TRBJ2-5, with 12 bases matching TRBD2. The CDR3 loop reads CASSNLAGGQETQYF. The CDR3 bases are TGTGCCAGCAGCAACCTAGCGGGAGGGCAAGAGACCCAGTACTTC.